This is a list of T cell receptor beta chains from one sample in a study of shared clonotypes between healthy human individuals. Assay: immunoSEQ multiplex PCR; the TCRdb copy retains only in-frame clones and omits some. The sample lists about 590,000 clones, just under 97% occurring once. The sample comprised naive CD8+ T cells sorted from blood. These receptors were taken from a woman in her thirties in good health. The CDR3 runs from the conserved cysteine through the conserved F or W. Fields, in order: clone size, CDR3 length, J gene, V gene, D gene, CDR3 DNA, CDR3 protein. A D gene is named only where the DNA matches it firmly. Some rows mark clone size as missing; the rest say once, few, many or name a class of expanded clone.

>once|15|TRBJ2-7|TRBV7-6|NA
TGTGCCAGCAGCTTAGCGGCGGGGGCCAGCTACGAGCAGTACTTC
CASSLAAGASYEQYF
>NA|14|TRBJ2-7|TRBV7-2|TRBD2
TGTGCCAGCAGCTTTAGCGGGAGCTCCTACGAGCAGTACTTC
CASSFSGSSYEQYF
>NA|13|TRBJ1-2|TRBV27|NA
TGTGCCAGCAGTCTACAGGATGGGGTAGACTACACCTTC
CASSLQDGVDYTF
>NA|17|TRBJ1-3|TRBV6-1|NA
TGTGCCAGCAGTGTTCACCCGGGTCAGGAAGGCAGAAACACCATATATTTT
CASSVHPGQEGRNTIYF
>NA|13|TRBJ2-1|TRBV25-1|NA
TGTGCCAGCAGTGACCCACAGGGCTATGAGCAGTTCTTC
CASSDPQGYEQFF
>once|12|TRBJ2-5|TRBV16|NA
TGTGCCAGCAGCCAAGTTTCAGAGACCCAGTACTTC
CASSQVSETQYF
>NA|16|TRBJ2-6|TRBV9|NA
TGTGCCAGCAGCGCCCCCCGGGGAGCTGGGGCCAACGTCCTGACTTTC
CASSAPRGAGANVLTF
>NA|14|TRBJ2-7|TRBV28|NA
TGTGCCAGCAGTTTTGGCGGGACTGCGGAGGGGCAGTACTTC
CASSFGGTAEGQYF
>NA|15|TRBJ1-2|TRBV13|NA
TGTGCCAGCAGCGCCGCCAGGTCTGTCCCCTATGGCTACACCTTC
CASSAARSVPYGYTF
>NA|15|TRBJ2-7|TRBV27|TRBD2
TGTGCCAGCAGTTTATCCGGGAGGAAGGTCTACGAGCAGTACTTC
CASSLSGRKVYEQYF
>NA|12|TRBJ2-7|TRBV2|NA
TGTGCCAGCAAGGGCAGCTCCTACGAGCAGTACTTC
CASKGSSYEQYF
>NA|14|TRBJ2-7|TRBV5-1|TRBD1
TGCGCCAGCAGCCCGACAGGGGTAGCAGGCGAGCAGTACTTC
CASSPTGVAGEQYF
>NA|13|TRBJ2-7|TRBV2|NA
TGTGCCAGCAGGGGGACAAATAACTACGAGCAGTACTTC
CASRGTNNYEQYF
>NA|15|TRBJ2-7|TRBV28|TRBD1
TGTGCCAGCAGTCCCTTCCCCGGGACAGTGACCGAGCAGTACTTC
CASSPFPGTVTEQYF
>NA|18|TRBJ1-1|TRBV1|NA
TGCACCAGCAGCCAAGATTGTATGCCGGGACACAAGAACACTGAAGCTTTCTTT
CTSSQDCMPGHKNTEAFF
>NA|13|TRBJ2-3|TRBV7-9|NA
TGTGCCAGCAGTAGGTTTGGGTACGATACGCAGTATTTT
CASSRFGYDTQYF
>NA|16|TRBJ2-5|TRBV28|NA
TGTGCCAGCAGTTTAATGGAGGGGGAAAACGAAGAGACCCAGTACTTC
CASSLMEGENEETQYF
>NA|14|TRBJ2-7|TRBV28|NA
TGTGCCAGCAGTTTAAGAACCCGATTCTACGAGCAGTACTTC
CASSLRTRFYEQYF
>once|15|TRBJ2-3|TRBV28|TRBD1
TGTGCCAGCAGCCGGACAGGGGCTAGCACAGATACGCAGTATTTT
CASSRTGASTDTQYF
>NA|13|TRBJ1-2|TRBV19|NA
TGTGCCAGTAGTATCGGACACGGTTATGGCTACACCTTC
CASSIGHGYGYTF
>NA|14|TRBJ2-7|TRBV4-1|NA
TGCGCCAGCAGCCCAGGACAGAAGCACCACGAGCAGTACTTC
CASSPGQKHHEQYF
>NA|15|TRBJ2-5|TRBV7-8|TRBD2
TGTGCCAGCAACAAAAAACGGACTAGCCAAGAGACCCAGTACTTC
CASNKKRTSQETQYF
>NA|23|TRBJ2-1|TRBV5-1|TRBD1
TGCGCCAGCAGCCCGACAATTCCGTCGGGCGGGACAGGCCCTCTTTATAATTACAATGAGCAGTTCTTC
CASSPTIPSGGTGPLYNYNEQFF
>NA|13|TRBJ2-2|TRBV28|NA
TGTGCCAGCAGTTTACTTCTCGCCGGGGAGCTGTTTTTT
CASSLLLAGELFF
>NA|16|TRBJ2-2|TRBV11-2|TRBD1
TGTGCCAGCAGCTTAGACGTACAGGGGTTCGTCGGGGAGCTGTTTTTT
CASSLDVQGFVGELFF
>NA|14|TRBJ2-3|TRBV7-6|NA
TGTGCCAGCAGCTTAGAGGCGGTGACAGATACGCAGTATTTT
CASSLEAVTDTQYF
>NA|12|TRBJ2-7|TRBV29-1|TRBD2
TGCAGCGTCCCTAGCGGGATGGGCGAGCAGTACTTC
CSVPSGMGEQYF
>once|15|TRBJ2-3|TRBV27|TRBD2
TGTGCCAGCACTGTACTAGCGGGACCCACAGATACGCAGTATTTT
CASTVLAGPTDTQYF